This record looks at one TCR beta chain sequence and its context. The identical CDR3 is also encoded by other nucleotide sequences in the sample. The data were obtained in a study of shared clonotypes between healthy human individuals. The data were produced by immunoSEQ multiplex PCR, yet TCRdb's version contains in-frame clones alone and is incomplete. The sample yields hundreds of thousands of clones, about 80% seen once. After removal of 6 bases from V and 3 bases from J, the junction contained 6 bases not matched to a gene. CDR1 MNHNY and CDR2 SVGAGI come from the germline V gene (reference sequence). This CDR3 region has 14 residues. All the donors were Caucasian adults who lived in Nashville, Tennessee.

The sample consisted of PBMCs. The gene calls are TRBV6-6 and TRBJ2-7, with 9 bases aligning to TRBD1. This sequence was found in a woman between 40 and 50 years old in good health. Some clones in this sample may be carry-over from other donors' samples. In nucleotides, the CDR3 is TGTGCCAGCAGCAACCCGGGACAGGGCTACGAGCAGTACTTC. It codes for CASSNPGQGYEQYF.